In this sample, the clone carrying this T cell receptor beta chain turned up a few times. No antigen is known for it. Each PCR received spiked synthetic TCR analog templates. The protocol was immunoSEQ multiplex PCR, while the TCRdb copy is restricted to in-frame clones and leaves out a portion. The profile shows tens of thousands of clones, 65% to 90% of them singletons. This entry is derived from a study of PD-L1 blockade in urothelial cancer. The CDR3 runs to 13 residues. V lost 6 bases to trimming and J lost 2 bases, with 10 bases between them. CDR1 is SNHLY and CDR2 is FYNNEI in the germline V gene. The time point here: pretreatment peripheral blood. Patients suffered from locally advanced or metastatic urothelial carcinoma. General study points: Tumor-linked clones in blood grew more by 3 weeks in durable-benefit patients.

This chain links TRBV2 with TRBJ1-2; D is unresolved. The clonotype originates from a man in his 70s with urothelial cancer. Here the sequenced sample was PBMCs, taken around atezolizumab (anti-PD-L1) treatment. The DNA for the CDR3 is TGTGCCAGCAGGGGAGACAAGAACTATGGCTACACCTTC. This gives the protein CASRGDKNYGYTF.